These T cell receptor beta chains were read from a single sample in a study of OX40 agonist ivuxolimab in advanced cancers. TCRdb's table, derived via immunoSEQ multiplex PCR, lists solely in-frame clones and lacks some. The table shows about 93,000 clones, with 94% occurring only once. The source was CD4+ or CD8+ T cells sorted from blood, collected in a trial of the OX40 agonist ivuxolimab. The receptor set was obtained from an adult with an advanced solid tumor such as melanoma, head and neck, liver or kidney cancer. Both conserved end residues are part of each CDR3. The D gene is left open where the match is weak. The size entry is marked missing in some rows and otherwise reads once, few, many or a size class.

v_call	j_call	clone_size	d_call	cdr3_nt	cdr3_aa
TRBV4-1	TRBJ1-2	.	.	TGCGCCAGCAGCCAAGATAGAGGGGGGAAGGATGCTAACTATGGCTACACCTTC	CASSQDRGGKDANYGYTF
TRBV9	TRBJ2-2	few	.	TGTGCCAGCAGCGTAGGGGACACCGGGGAGCTGTTTTTT	CASSVGDTGELFF
TRBV19	TRBJ1-4	.	.	TGTGCCAGTAGTATAAGTGTCGAAGCGACTAATGAAAAACTGTTTTTT	CASSISVEATNEKLFF
TRBV7-6	TRBJ1-1	.	.	TGTGCCAGCGGAGATAACACTGAAGCTTTCTTT	CASGDNTEAFF
TRBV4-3	TRBJ2-5	.	.	TGCGCCAGCAGCCAAGACGGCCAAGAGACCCAGTACTTC	CASSQDGQETQYF
TRBV11-2	TRBJ1-5	.	.	TGTGCCAGCAGCTTTGGGTATAGCAATCAGCCCCAGCATTTT	CASSFGYSNQPQHF
TRBV23-1	TRBJ1-1	once	.	TGCGCCAGCAGTCAACTACCTCAGAACACTGAAGCTTTCTTT	CASSQLPQNTEAFF
TRBV30	TRBJ2-7	.	.	TGTGCCTGGAGTGTAGGGGGGACCTACGAGCAGTACTTC	CAWSVGGTYEQYF
TRBV27	TRBJ2-7	.	.	TGTGCCAGCAGAACAATAGACCACGAGCAGTACTTC	CASRTIDHEQYF
TRBV28	TRBJ1-3	.	.	TGTGCCAGCAGTTTTCTAACTGGAAACACCATATATTTT	CASSFLTGNTIYF